This entry lists 2 T cell receptor beta chains sequenced from one sample in a study of identifying expanded T cells in peripheral blood. TCRdb keeps only in-frame clones here, not all; method: immunoSEQ multiplex PCR. The table includes some 72,000 clones, approximately 87% detected once. The specimen was blood. The receptors were sampled from a person aged 18 to 69 in good health.

The chain links TRBV29-1 to TRBJ2-3; 9 bases agree with TRBD2. The CDR3 consists of 16 residues. Germline V CDR1 and CDR2: SQVTM, ANQGSEA. The CDR3: CASRGRGMSSTDTQYF. DNA of the CDR3: TGCGCATCCCGCGGGAGGGGAATGTCTAGCACAGATACGCAGTATTTT.

The chain recombines TRBV7-2 with TRBJ1-1, with a possible D match to TRBD1 (5 bases). V was pared by 5 bases and J by 1 base, with 11 bases between. There are 14 residues in the CDR3. The germline gives CDR1 SGHTA, CDR2 FQGNSA. CDR3 DNA: TGTGCCAGCAGCCCTGGAGGACAGAACACTGAAGCTTTCTTT. It is translated as CASSPGGQNTEAFF.